At least ten counts were recorded for the clone carrying this T cell receptor (beta chain). Time point given: technical triplicate 1. Trimming took 2 bases from V and 2 from J, leaving 10 bases between them. The germline gives CDR1 MNHNY, CDR2 SVGAGI (reference sequence). The CDR3 has 15 residues. The sample originates from a study of neurological immune-mediated disorders. One entry per CDR3 protein, called by TCRdb with MiXCR from the 5' RACE reads. The sample has 20,000 to 30,000 distinct CDR3 sequences, around 14% seen once. This sequence was found in a female donor with HTLV-1-associated myelopathy (HAM/TSP). This chain joins TRBV6-6 and TRBJ2-4, with D unresolved. The sequenced sample consisted of CD4+ T cells from blood. The CDR3 DNA is TGTGCCAGCAGTTACGACGTCCGGACCAAAAACATTCAGTACTTC. Amino acid sequence: CASSYDVRTKNIQYF.